This TCR beta chain emerged from a study of neurological immune-mediated disorders. Germline V gene sequence: CDR1 SSHAT, CDR2 FNYEAQ (reference sequence). The CDR3 has 15 amino acids. This clonotype occurred many times. A junction boundary mismatches the germline segment, possibly from a read error. Documented time point: longitudinal time-point 1 (baseline). TCRdb re-analysed the 5' RACE reads in MiXCR, keeping a single row per CDR3 protein. The data show some 37,000 distinct CDR3 sequences, approximately 3% seen once. The TCR was taken from a woman aged 60-70 years with multiple sclerosis. Sequencing was carried out using PBMCs. V usage is TRBV7-7 and J usage is TRBJ2-5; possibly TRBD1 for D (5 bases). CDR3 protein: CASSLRQGREETQYF. CDR3 nucleotide sequence: TGTGCTAGCAGCTTACGTCAGGGCCGTGAGGAGACCCAGTACTTC. The whole variable domain, remainder taken from reference TRBV7-7 and TRBJ2-5, is GAGVSQSPRYKVTKRGQDVTLRCDPISSHATLYWYQQALGQGPEFLTYFNYEAQPDKSGLPSDRFSAERPEGSISTLTIQRTEQRDSAMYRCASSLRQGREETQYFGPGTRLLVL.